This TCR beta chain was identified during a study of CD8+ T cells in alopecia areata. As concerns this clone: Antigen unknown.

Lesional scalp tissue (obtained by punch biopsy) and peripheral blood were collected from alopecia areata patients. Both CD4+ and CD8+ T cells were separated by sorting PBMCs. RNA extraction was followed by reverse transcription into cDNA, which acted as the sequencing template. TCRdb keeps only in-frame clones here, not all; method: immunoSEQ multiplex PCR. Among roughly 140,000 clones listed, 40% to 65% were seen once. Overall study results and limits: Scalp sequencing captures resident alphabeta T cells of normal skin too.

The CDR3 extends over 15 amino acids. Looked up from germline, CDR1 is SGDLS and CDR2 is YYNGEE. Germline trimming cut 2 bases from V and 7 bases from J; bases unmatched to any gene: 5. The rearrangement links TRBV9 to TRBJ2-1, with 11 bases identical to TRBD1. Sequenced here: CD4+ T cells sorted from blood, sampled at week 0. This TCR came from a human donor with alopecia areata. CDR3: CASSVKGTGGNEQFF. For the CDR3, the DNA is TGTGCCAGCAGCGTCAAAGGGACAGGGGGGAATGAGCAGTTCTTC.